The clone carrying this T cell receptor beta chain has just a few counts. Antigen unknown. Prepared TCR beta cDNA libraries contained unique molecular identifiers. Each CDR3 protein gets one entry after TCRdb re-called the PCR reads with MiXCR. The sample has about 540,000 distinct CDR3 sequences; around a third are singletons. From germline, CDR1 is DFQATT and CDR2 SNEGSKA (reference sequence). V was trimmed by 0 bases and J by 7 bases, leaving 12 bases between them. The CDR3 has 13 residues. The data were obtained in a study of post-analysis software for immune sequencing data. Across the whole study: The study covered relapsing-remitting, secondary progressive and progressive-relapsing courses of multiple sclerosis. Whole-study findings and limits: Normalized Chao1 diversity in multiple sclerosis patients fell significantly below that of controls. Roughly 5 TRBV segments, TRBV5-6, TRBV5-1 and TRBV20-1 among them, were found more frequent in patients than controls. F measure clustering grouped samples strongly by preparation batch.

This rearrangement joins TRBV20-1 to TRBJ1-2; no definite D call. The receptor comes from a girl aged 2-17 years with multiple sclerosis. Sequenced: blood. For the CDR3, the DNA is TGCAGTGCTAGAGAGCCCTCGGACGGTGGCTACACCTTC. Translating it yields CSAREPSDGGYTF.